The 8 T cell receptor beta chains listed next were all sequenced from one sample in a study of blood T cell repertoires in COVID-19. The data were produced by immunoSEQ multiplex PCR, yet TCRdb's version contains in-frame clones alone and is incomplete. Of tens of thousands of clones detected, about four fifths appear once; the ten largest clones hold around 43%. Sequencing was carried out using peripheral blood. The receptors here all came from a man older than 75 with acute or convalescent COVID-19.

This clone was observed a handful of times. V usage is TRBV2 and J usage is TRBJ1-6; D call uncertain. This CDR3 is built from 15 residues. The germline CDR1 and CDR2 sequences are SNHLY and FYNNEI. The V end lost 4 bases, the J end lost 6 bases, and 13 bases lay between the germline ends. This CDR3 reads CASSGAGFLNSPLHF. The CDR3 DNA reads as TGTGCCAGCAGTGGGGCGGGGTTCCTTAATTCACCCCTCCACTTT. The variable domain in full, completed from reference TRBV2 and TRBJ1-6, reads EPEVTQTPSHQVTQMGQEVILRCVPISNHLYFYWYRQILGQKVEFLVSFYNNEISEKSEIFDDQFSVERPDGSNFTLKIRSTKLEDSAMYFCASSGAGFLNSPLHFGNGTRLTVT.

The chain combines TRBV6-1 with TRBJ2-1, with 8 bases identical to TRBD1. V lost 1 base, J lost 10 bases, and 9 bases stayed unmatched. Germline V lookup: CDR1 MNHNS, CDR2 SASEGT. CDR3 length: 15 residues. CDR3 sequence (DNA): TGTGCCAGCAGTGAAGACGGGACAGGCCTAAGCGAGCAGTTCTTC. It encodes CASSEDGTGLSEQFF.

The genes are TRBV7-6 and TRBJ2-7; 7 bases fit TRBD2. The CDR3 has 15 residues. Germline CDR1 SGHVS, CDR2 FNYEAQ. Trimming at V came to 5 bases and at J to 2 bases, leaving 9 bases not matched to a gene. The CDR3 protein is CASSQTSNGPYEQYF. Here the CDR3 DNA reads TGTGCCAGCAGCCAGACTAGCAACGGGCCCTACGAGCAGTACTTC.

The rearrangement uses TRBV5-1 and TRBJ2-7; TRBD1 matches 9 bases. Germline CDR1 SGHRS, CDR2 YFSETQ. The J segment lost 4 bases and the V segment lost 2 bases, leaving 4 bases of the junction unmatched. CDR3 length: 14 residues. The CDR3 loop is CASSFGQGLYEQYF. CDR3 nucleotides: TGCGCCAGCAGCTTCGGACAGGGGCTTTACGAGCAGTACTTC.

The CDR3 nucleotides read TGCAGCGTTGAGGGAGGCGCAGATACGCAGTATTTT. Translation gives CSVEGGADTQYF. The chain employs TRBV29-1 and TRBJ2-3; D is perhaps TRBD2 (6 bases). The germline V and J ends were trimmed by 3 bases and 4 bases, with 8 bases remaining between them. Per the germline V gene, CDR1 is SQVTM and CDR2 is ANQGSEA. This CDR3 has 12 residues.

This sequence joins TRBV6-5 and TRBJ2-7; 9 bases line up with TRBD1. The trim removed 6 bases at V and 5 bases at J, leaving 8 bases unmatched. This CDR3 region has 14 residues. CDR1 MNHEY and CDR2 SVGAGI come from the germline V gene. The CDR3 here is CASSPGTGWNEQYF. Written as DNA, the CDR3 is TGTGCCAGCAGCCCCGGGACAGGGTGGAACGAGCAGTACTTC.

The chain recombines TRBV7-9 with TRBJ2-1, with D unresolved. CDR1 and CDR2 from the germline V gene are SEHNR and FQNEAQ (reference sequence). With 1 base removed from V and 4 bases from J, the gap between germline ends came to 11 bases. The CDR3 totals 15 residues. The CDR3 is CASSLGQEAYNEQFF. The CDR3 DNA reads TGTGCCAGCAGCTTAGGGCAGGAAGCTTACAATGAGCAGTTCTTC.

The chain joins TRBV5-1 to TRBJ2-1; TRBD2 agrees at 7 bases. This CDR3 spans 15 amino acids. V lost 3 bases and J lost 4; bases outside the gene matches: 7. CDR1 and CDR2 from the germline V gene are SGHRS and YFSETQ. The CDR3 region has the DNA TGCGCCAGCAGCTCAAGACTAGCAGCATACAATGAGCAGTTCTTC. Translation: CASSSRLAAYNEQFF.